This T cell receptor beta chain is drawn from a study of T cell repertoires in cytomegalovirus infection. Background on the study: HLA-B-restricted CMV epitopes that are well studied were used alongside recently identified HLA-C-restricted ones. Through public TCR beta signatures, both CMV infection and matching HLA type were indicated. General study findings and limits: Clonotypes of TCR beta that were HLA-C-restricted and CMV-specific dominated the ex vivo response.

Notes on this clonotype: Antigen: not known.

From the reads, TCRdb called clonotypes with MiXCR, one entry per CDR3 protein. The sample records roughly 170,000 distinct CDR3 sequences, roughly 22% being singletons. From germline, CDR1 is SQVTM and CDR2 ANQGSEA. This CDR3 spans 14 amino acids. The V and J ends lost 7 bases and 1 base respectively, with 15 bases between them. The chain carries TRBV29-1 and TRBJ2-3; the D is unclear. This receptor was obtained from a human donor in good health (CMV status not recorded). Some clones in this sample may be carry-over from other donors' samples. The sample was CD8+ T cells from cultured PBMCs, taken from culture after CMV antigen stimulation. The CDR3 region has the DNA TGCAGCGCCGAAAGAGGATTCGGCACAGATACGCAGTATTTT. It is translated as CSAERGFGTDTQYF.